This T cell receptor beta chain was identified in a study of blood T cell repertoires in COVID-19. Measured with immunoSEQ multiplex PCR; TCRdb has only the in-frame clones, and not every one. Of 130,000 or so clones listed, just over 85% are singletons. V lost 6 bases, J lost 4 bases, and 13 bases lay in between. CDR1 and CDR2 from the germline V gene are LGHNT and FRNRAP. The CDR3 runs 14 residues. The gene calls are TRBV12-5 and TRBJ1-3, with D unresolved. Sequencing was done on a sample of peripheral blood. This TCR came from an older woman with acute or convalescent COVID-19. CDR3 nucleotide sequence: TGTGCTAGTGGACCCGAGGGTGGCGGAAACACCATATATTTT. Translated: CASGPEGGGNTIYF.